Shown below are 8 T cell receptor beta chains from a single sample sequenced in a study of blood T cell repertoires in COVID-19. Data came from immunoSEQ multiplex PCR; TCRdb stores just in-frame clones and leaves some out. This table holds about 210,000 clones, almost 85% found once. Material for sequencing was peripheral blood. The receptors were gathered from a woman aged 70-85 years with COVID-19, enrolled during active disease.

The rearrangement joins TRBV5-6 to TRBJ1-1, with a weak D call TRBD1 (6 bases). Trimming shortened V by 4 bases and J by 5 bases, and 15 bases separated the two germline ends. The CDR3 is 14 residues long. Per germline, CDR1 SGHDT and CDR2 YYEEEE. DNA for the CDR3: TGTGCCAGCAGCGCGGAAGGGGGTGTAACTGAAGCTTTCTTT. Its protein is CASSAEGGVTEAFF. Full variable domain (rest looked up from reference TRBV5-6 and TRBJ1-1): DAGVTQSPTHLIKTRGQQVTLRCSPKSGHDTVSWYQQALGQGPQFIFQYYEEEERQRGNFPDRFSGHQFPNYSSELNVNALLLGDSALYLCASSAEGGVTEAFFGQGTRLTVV.

V gene TRBV29-1 combines with J gene TRBJ2-3, with 8 bases that match TRBD1. J was trimmed by 2 bases and V by 6 bases; bases with no gene match: 7. There are 14 residues in the CDR3. Per germline, CDR1 SQVTM and CDR2 ANQGSEA. CDR3 residues: CSVQGAPPTDTQYF. CDR3 bases: TGCAGCGTCCAGGGGGCTCCCCCCACAGATACGCAGTATTTT.

V is TRBV12-5 and J is TRBJ1-1; no definite D call. The germline V and J ends were trimmed by 7 bases and 6 bases, with 12 bases remaining between them. The CDR3 runs to 12 residues. Germline loops: CDR1 LGHNT, CDR2 FRNRAP. The CDR3 spells CASALPGAEAFF. The CDR3, as DNA: TGTGCTAGTGCCTTACCAGGTGCTGAAGCTTTCTTT.

This clone has only one observation. The V and J genes are TRBV9 and TRBJ1-3; unclear D gene. V was cut by 3 bases and J by 0 bases, with 10 bases left in between. Germline CDR1 reads SGDLS; CDR2 reads YYNGEE. The CDR3 loop spans 15 amino acids. The CDR3: CASSADTISGNTIYF. The CDR3 DNA follows: TGTGCCAGCAGCGCTGACACGATCTCTGGAAACACCATATATTTT.

This clone was seen a single time. The chain uses TRBV5-1 and TRBJ2-1; 7 nucleotides line up with TRBD2. The CDR3 runs 15 residues. V lost 0 bases to trimming and J lost 8 bases; unmatched junction nucleotides: 8. The germline V gene encodes CDR1 SGHRS and CDR2 YFSETQ. CDR3 region: CASSLAEVAGHEQFF. The CDR3 DNA reads TGCGCCAGCAGCTTGGCCGAGGTAGCGGGCCATGAGCAGTTCTTC.

V usage is TRBV20-1 and J usage is TRBJ2-1; 10 positions match TRBD2. Germline V gene sequence: CDR1 DFQATT, CDR2 SNEGSKA (reference sequence). This CDR3 contains 14 residues. Unmatched junction bases numbered 3, after V lost 3 bases and J lost 4 bases. In DNA, the CDR3 is TGCAGTGCTAGTTCTAGCGGGAGATACAATGAGCAGTTCTTC. It encodes CSASSSGRYNEQFF.

The DNA of the CDR3 is TGTGCCAGCAGCCAAGCGACAGCCCTTGCTAACTATGGCTACACCTTC. Translation: CASSQATALANYGYTF. The chain joins TRBV14 to TRBJ1-2, with D possibly TRBD1 on 5 matching bases. Germline assignment: CDR1 SGHDN and CDR2 FVKESK. V dropped 1 base and J dropped 0 bases, with 12 bases sitting between them. The CDR3 runs to 16 residues.

The V and J genes are TRBV7-9 and TRBJ2-7; TRBD1 matches 7 bases. The V gene's germline CDR1 is SEHNR and CDR2 FQNEAQ (reference sequence). The CDR3 consists of 15 residues. V trimming: 2 bases; J trimming: 3 bases; junction bases outside the gene matches: 7. The CDR3 reads CASSLSGQINYEQYF. DNA for the CDR3: TGTGCCAGCAGCTTATCGGGACAGATAAACTACGAGCAGTACTTC. The complete variable domain, with remaining parts taken from reference TRBV7-9 and TRBJ2-7, reads DTGVSQNPRHKITKRGQNVTFRCDPISEHNRLYWYRQTLGQGPEFLTYFQNEAQLEKSRLLSDRFSAERPKGSFSTLEIQRTEQGDSAMYLCASSLSGQINYEQYFGPGTRLTVT.